A selection of T cell receptor beta chains follows, all from one sample in a study of T cells after yellow fever vaccination. TCRdb reprocessed the 5' RACE reads via MiXCR and lists one record per CDR3 protein. The repertoire holds 150,000 to 200,000 distinct CDR3 sequences, with roughly a tenth as singletons. Sequenced here: CD8+ T cells sorted from PBMCs, sampled 45 days after the yellow fever booster vaccination. All receptors derive from a man aged 18 to 30 who received the YFV17D yellow fever vaccine. Each CDR3 is given with its conserved first and last residue. D genes are given only for firm matches. Some rows have no size entry. The others give once, few or many, or a class for an expanded clone.

>.|TRBV15|.|TRBJ1-5
TGTGCCACCAGCAGAGATCGGCAGATTCAACAGCCCCAGCATTTT
CATSRDRQIQQPQHF
>.|TRBV29-1|.|TRBJ2-5
TGCAGCGTTGAAATGGTAGGGGTAGCTCGGGAGACCCAGTACTTC
CSVEMVGVARETQYF
>.|TRBV29-1|.|TRBJ1-1
TGCAGCGTTGGGGTGAACACTGAAGCTTTCTTT
CSVGVNTEAFF
>.|TRBV5-1|.|TRBJ2-7
TGCGCCAGCAGCTTGGGGCAGCAATCCTACGAGCAGTACTTC
CASSLGQQSYEQYF
>TRBD1|TRBV6-5|many|TRBJ2-7
TGTGCCAGCAGTTACGACAGGGGTTACGAGCAGTACTTC
CASSYDRGYEQYF
>TRBD1|TRBV7-9|.|TRBJ2-5
TGTGCCAGCAGCACTCGGGACAGTTCTAAAGAGACCCAGTACTTC
CASSTRDSSKETQYF
>TRBD1|TRBV10-3|few|TRBJ1-4
TGTGCCATCCGGACAGGGCGCGGGGAGGTGTTTTTT
CAIRTGRGEVFF
>TRBD2|TRBV6-2/TRBV6-3|.|TRBJ2-5
TGTGCCAGCAGTTACATCAGGGGGACTAGCGGATTTCAAGAGACCCAGTACTTC
CASSYIRGTSGFQETQYF
>.|TRBV4-2|few|TRBJ2-3
TGTGCCAGCAGCCTCGAGGGTGGGGTGGCAGATACGCAGTATTTT
CASSLEGGVADTQYF
>TRBD1|TRBV12-3/TRBV12-4|.|TRBJ1-5
TGTGCCAGCAGCGATGACAGGGGCTTCCGACTGCATTTT
CASSDDRGFRLHF
>TRBD1|TRBV5-1|few|TRBJ2-1
TGCGCCAGCAGCTTAAAGGGACAGTACAATGAGCAGTTCTTC
CASSLKGQYNEQFF
>TRBD2|TRBV10-2|.|TRBJ2-1
TGCGCCAGCAGTGGGGCCCGGGGGGGACTCAATGAGCAGTTCTTC
CASSGARGGLNEQFF
>TRBD1|TRBV27|.|TRBJ2-7
TGTGCCAGCAGTTACATACAGGGGGCACTTAGCGAGCAGTACTTC
CASSYIQGALSEQYF
>.|TRBV7-8|.|TRBJ2-7
TGTGCCAGCAGCCCTTTTTCGGGCGGGATCTCCTACGAGCAGTACTTC
CASSPFSGGISYEQYF
>.|TRBV25-1|few|TRBJ1-3
TGTGCCAGCAGTGACCCGGACGCGAGAAACACCATATATTTT
CASSDPDARNTIYF
>TRBD1|TRBV4-1|.|TRBJ1-2
TGCGCCAGCAGCCACCCAGAGGGGGGACAGGGGAAGAAAAAAGACTATGGCTACACCTTC
CASSHPEGGQGKKKDYGYTF
>TRBD2|TRBV12-3/TRBV12-4|few|TRBJ2-2
TGTGCCAGCAGCCGACTAGCATTGGACACCGGGGAGCTGTTTTTT
CASSRLALDTGELFF
>TRBD2|TRBV12-3/TRBV12-4|few|TRBJ2-1
TGTGCCAGCAGTACTACCGGGGGGAATAATGAGCAGTTCTTC
CASSTTGGNNEQFF
>.|TRBV5-1|few|TRBJ2-5
TGCGCCAGCAGTAGTGACACCAGCCAAGAGACCCAGTACTTC
CASSSDTSQETQYF
>TRBD2|TRBV28|.|TRBJ2-5
TGTGCCAGCAAAGAGCGGGGGGGAGGAGAGACCCAGTACTTC
CASKERGGGETQYF
>.|TRBV9|few|TRBJ1-4
TGTGCCAGCAGCTACAGGAATGCTAATGAAAAACTGTTTTTT
CASSYRNANEKLFF
>TRBD1|TRBV6-5|.|TRBJ2-7
TGTGCCAGCAGTTATAAACAGGGGTCCTACGAGCAGTACTTC
CASSYKQGSYEQYF
>.|TRBV6-5|few|TRBJ2-7
TGTGCCAGCAGCCAGGGCAGGGCAAACTACGAGCAGTACTTC
CASSQGRANYEQYF
>.|TRBV14|.|TRBJ2-2
TGTGCCAGCAGCTTAGGGCAGGGGCGCTGGACCGGGGAGCTGTTTTTT
CASSLGQGRWTGELFF
>TRBD2|TRBV6-2/TRBV6-3|few|TRBJ2-3
TGTGCCAGCAGCTCGGGACTAGCGGCCCCGATCGACACGCAGTATTTT
CASSSGLAAPIDTQYF
>.|TRBV20-1|.|TRBJ2-3
TGCAGTGCTAATGGGATGTCCGCAGATACGCAGTATTTT
CSANGMSADTQYF
>TRBD2|TRBV19|few|TRBJ2-5
TGTGCCAGTCGACCGGGACTAGCGGGACAAGAGACCCAGTACTTC
CASRPGLAGQETQYF
>.|TRBV10-2|many|TRBJ2-2
TGCGCCAGCAGTTCGTCGGCCGGGGAGCTGTTTTTT
CASSSSAGELFF
>.|TRBV5-4|few|TRBJ1-4
TGTGCCAGCAGCTTCGGGGGCGGATCTAATGAAAAACTGTTTTTT
CASSFGGGSNEKLFF
>.|TRBV4-3|.|TRBJ1-3
TGCGCCAGCAGCCAAGAGGGGGCATTAGGAAACACCATATATTTT
CASSQEGALGNTIYF
>TRBD1|TRBV6-2/TRBV6-3|few|TRBJ2-1
TGTGCCAGCAGTTACCTTGAACCGGGACAGGGGGCCTACAATGAGCAGTTCTTC
CASSYLEPGQGAYNEQFF
>.|TRBV7-8|few|TRBJ1-6
TGTGCCAGCAGCGGAGAGGGGGCCTATAATTCACCCCTCCACTTT
CASSGEGAYNSPLHF
>TRBD1|TRBV6-6|many|TRBJ1-5
TGTGCCAGCAGCCCCCAGGGGGCTTGGGGCAATCAGCCCCAGCATTTT
CASSPQGAWGNQPQHF